Reported below is one TCR beta chain. This record comes from a study of blood T cell repertoires in COVID-19. Overall study: Acute and convalescent COVID-19 specimens originated in the United States, Italy and Spain. The analysed material was cDNA or gDNA that came from T cells, B-cell-depleted T cells, or PBMCs.

In the authors' workflow: Amplifying reference gene primers gave estimates of nucleated cell counts. Data came from immunoSEQ multiplex PCR; TCRdb stores just in-frame clones and leaves some out. D and trimming were read from the DNA, whereas the V and J calls and clone size are those reported in that table. The table records 310,000 or so clones, 70% to 90% of them present only once. Specimen: peripheral blood. This TCR was sampled from a man in his 70s with acute or convalescent COVID-19.

The CDR3, as DNA: TGTGCCAGCAGTCCTACAGGGGGAAAAGAGACCCAGTACTTC. Protein sequence: CASSPTGGKETQYF. The V gene is TRBV6-5, the J gene TRBJ2-5; 8 nucleotides match TRBD1. Germline V gene sequence: CDR1 MNHEY, CDR2 SVGAGI. Germline trimming cut 5 bases from V and 3 bases from J; bases unmatched to any gene: 5. CDR3 length: 14 amino acids.